The 22 T cell receptor beta chains below were found in one sample sequenced in a study of shared clonotypes between healthy human individuals. This table comes from immunoSEQ multiplex PCR, and its TCRdb copy is limited to in-frame clones, with some not included. The top ten clones hold around 1.7% of a sample with more than 2 million clones, approximately 92% of them seen once. CD45RO negativity and positive selection for CCR7 defined naive CD8 cells, a population that excluded terminally differentiated effector memory CD45RA+ cells. Specimen: naive CD8+ T cells from PBMCs. The receptors originated from a young man in good health. Some clones in this sample may be carry-over from other donors' samples.

The chain uses TRBV27 and TRBJ2-4; 8 nucleotides align to TRBD2. Per germline, CDR1 MNHEY and CDR2 SMNVEV (reference sequence). J gave up 8 bases and V 3 bases, and 6 bases lay outside the gene matches. The CDR3 has 14 amino acids. The CDR3 sequence: CASSFVGAGDIQYF. In DNA form, the CDR3 reads TGTGCCAGCAGTTTTGTGGGAGCGGGAGACATTCAGTACTTC.

The CDR3 DNA reads as TGTGCCAGCAGCACCCGTGGGGGGGGCGGACGGACCGGGGAGCTGTTTTTT. Translation: CASSTRGGGGRTGELFF. The chain recombines TRBV9 with TRBJ2-2, with a tentative D call TRBD2 (7 bases). The CDR3 is 17 amino acids. Trimming cost V 4 bases and J 5 bases, with 21 bases left between them. From germline, CDR1 is SGDLS and CDR2 YYNGEE. The variable domain in full, with the rest retrieved from reference TRBV9 and TRBJ2-2, is DSGVTQTPKHLITATGQRVTLRCSPRSGDLSVYWYQQSLDQGLQFLIQYYNGEERAKGNILERFSAQQFPDLHSELNLSSLELGDSALYFCASSTRGGGGRTGELFFGEGSRLTVL.

Here the CDR3 reads CAWINGSLGVYEQFF. In nucleotides, the CDR3 is TGTGCCTGGATAAACGGGAGCTTAGGCGTATATGAGCAGTTCTTC. The chain couples TRBV30 to TRBJ2-1, with a weak D call TRBD2 (6 bases). CDR3 length equals 15 residues. The germline CDR1 and CDR2 sequences are GTSNPN and SVGIG (reference sequence). The V end was cut by 4 bases, the J end by 8 bases, with 21 bases between.

To note about this clone: The same CDR3 can be traced to other DNA sequences in this sample. This chain connects TRBV19 to TRBJ1-1, with D perhaps TRBD1 (6 bases). Germline V gene lookup returns CDR1 LNHDA and CDR2 SQIVND (reference sequence). Trimming stripped 4 bases from V and 2 bases from J, with 8 bases between. The CDR3 sequence is 13 residues long. Here the CDR3 reads CASSTGGNTEAFF. The CDR3 DNA reads as TGTGCCAGTAGTACGGGGGGCAACACTGAAGCTTTCTTT.

The J gene is TRBJ1-4, the V gene TRBV28; TRBD1 matches at 8 bases. The germline gives CDR1 MDHEN, CDR2 SYDVKM. The CDR3 covers 16 residues. J lost 8 bases, V lost 4 bases, and 12 bases had no gene match. CDR3 in amino acids: CASSSNRQGLGEKLFF. The CDR3 region has the DNA TGTGCCAGCAGTTCGAACCGACAGGGGCTGGGGGAAAAACTGTTTTTT.

The chain recombines TRBV7-3 with TRBJ2-7; D perhaps matches TRBD1 (6 bases). This CDR3 has 16 residues. Per the germline V gene, CDR1 is SGHTA and CDR2 is FQGTGA. Trimming left V 0 bases short and J 0 bases short, with 12 bases between. The CDR3 bases are TGTGCCAGCAGCTTAACAGGCGACAGGAGCTCCTACGAGCAGTACTTC. This codes for CASSLTGDRSSYEQYF.

This chain connects TRBV28 to TRBJ2-1; 8 bases align to TRBD2. CDR1 and CDR2 (germline): MDHEN, SYDVKM. Trimming removed 2 bases from V and 4 bases from J; junction bases left unmatched: 13. The CDR3 is made up of 18 amino acids. The CDR3 sequence is CASSLTFGGDTTYNEQFF. CDR3 nucleotide sequence: TGTGCCAGCAGTTTAACTTTCGGGGGGGACACCACATACAATGAGCAGTTCTTC.

This chain joins TRBV4-1 and TRBJ1-3; D ambiguous. CDR3 length: 15 residues. Germline V CDR1 and CDR2: MGHRA, YSYEKL. Trimming took off 4 bases at V and 0 bases at J, with 10 bases between the two ends. This chain's CDR3 is CASSPIESSGNTIYF. The CDR3 DNA reads TGCGCCAGCAGCCCCATCGAGAGCTCTGGAAACACCATATATTTT.

This clone appeared once. J is TRBJ2-1 and V is TRBV27, with 9 bases that match TRBD2. Germline lookup yields CDR1 MNHEY and CDR2 SMNVEV (reference sequence). Trimming at V came to 4 bases and at J to 5 bases, leaving 15 bases not matched to a gene. The CDR3 runs to 18 residues. CDR3 sequence (DNA): TGTGCCAGCAGTTCCCTAGCGGGACCACGGGCGGGGAACAATGAGCAGTTCTTC. This translates into CASSSLAGPRAGNNEQFF.

As DNA, the CDR3 is TGTGCCAGCAGCTCTTACAAGTTCGGAAACACCATATATTTT. The encoded protein is CASSSYKFGNTIYF. This chain connects TRBV7-8 to TRBJ1-3; no clear D. The CDR3 extends over 14 amino acids. Germline CDR1 and CDR2: SGHVS and FQNEAQ. V lost 4 bases and J lost 4, with 11 bases in between.

The V call is TRBV4-3, the J call TRBJ2-7; D possibly corresponds to TRBD2 (6 bases). Germline-derived CDR1 and CDR2 are LGHNA and YSLEER. V lost 3 bases, J lost 7 bases, and 16 bases lay in between. This CDR3 has 14 residues. For the CDR3, the DNA is TGCGCCAGCAGCCAGGGCGTGGGAGGACGGGAGCAGTACTTC. Its protein product is CASSQGVGGREQYF.

This clone appeared a few times. The sample contains more than one DNA sequence encoding this CDR3. This sequence joins TRBV9 and TRBJ1-4; 7 nucleotides match TRBD1. The CDR3 has 15 residues. The V gene's germline CDR1 is SGDLS and CDR2 YYNGEE. After removal of 3 bases from V and 2 bases from J, the junction contained 4 bases not matched to a gene. DNA for the CDR3: TGTGCCAGCAGCGCCCAGGGGGGCACTAATGAAAAACTGTTTTTT. Protein sequence: CASSAQGGTNEKLFF.

This clone was seen once. The V gene is TRBV7-8, the J gene TRBJ2-5, with a possible D match to TRBD2 (6 bases). This CDR3 comprises 12 residues. V lost 4 bases, J lost 3 bases, and 6 bases lay in between. Per the germline V gene, CDR1 is SGHVS and CDR2 is FQNEAQ. The CDR3 region is CASSWEEETQYF. The CDR3 region has the DNA TGTGCCAGCAGCTGGGAGGAAGAGACCCAGTACTTC.

The chain has TRBV19 and TRBJ2-1; weak D call: TRBD2 (5 bases). CDR1 is LNHDA and CDR2 is SQIVND in the germline V gene (reference sequence). Trimming left V 3 bases short and J 0 bases short, with 6 bases between. The CDR3 runs 14 residues. CDR3 in amino acids: CASSIRDSYNEQFF. CDR3 nucleotides: TGTGCCAGTAGTATCCGGGACTCCTACAATGAGCAGTTCTTC.

This sequence joins TRBV11-2 and TRBJ2-1, with 7 bases identical to TRBD2. CDR1 is SGHAT, CDR2 FQNNGV, per germline. After removal of 3 bases from V and 9 bases from J, the junction contained 11 bases not matched to a gene. This CDR3 region has 15 residues. The CDR3 protein is CASSFGGRAYLEQFF. CDR3 nucleotide sequence: TGTGCCAGCAGCTTCGGAGGGAGGGCCTACCTTGAGCAGTTCTTC.

The chain combines TRBV27 with TRBJ2-1; 13 bases match TRBD2. The CDR3 has 15 amino acids. V shed 5 bases, J shed 7 bases, and the junction held 5 bases outside the gene matches. Germline assignment: CDR1 MNHEY and CDR2 SMNVEV (reference sequence). CDR3 nucleotides: TGTGCCAGCAGTGTACGGACTAGCGGGAGTAATGAGCAGTTCTTC. This sequence encodes CASSVRTSGSNEQFF.

The chain uses TRBV7-9 and TRBJ1-2; D remains unclear. This CDR3 is built from 15 residues. Trimming removed 5 bases at V and 2 bases at J, with 15 bases between. Per the germline V gene, CDR1 is SEHNR and CDR2 is FQNEAQ (reference sequence). CDR3 protein: CASSPPRVANYGYTF. The CDR3 nucleotides read TGTGCCAGCAGCCCGCCAAGGGTGGCCAACTATGGCTACACCTTC.

J is TRBJ2-1 and V is TRBV4-3, with no clear D. The CDR3 sequence is 14 residues long. V lost 1 base to trimming and J lost 8 bases, with 12 bases between them. In germline, CDR1 is LGHNA, CDR2 YSLEER. DNA of the CDR3: TGCGCCAGCAGCCAAGTGAATCTTGGCTATGAGCAGTTCTTC. This encodes CASSQVNLGYEQFF.

This chain joins TRBV6-5 and TRBJ2-7; the D is unclear. The CDR3 covers 13 residues. CDR1 MNHEY and CDR2 SVGAGI come from the germline V gene. Trimming shortened V by 0 bases and J by 5 bases, and 8 bases separated the two germline ends. The CDR3 loop reads CASSYSWEDEQYF. As DNA, the CDR3 is TGTGCCAGCAGTTACTCATGGGAAGACGAGCAGTACTTC.

The J gene is TRBJ1-1, the V gene TRBV2; possibly TRBD1 for D (6 bases). The CDR3 extends over 14 amino acids. Trimming left V 4 bases short and J 1 base short, with 10 bases between. Germline assignment: CDR1 SNHLY and CDR2 FYNNEI. In DNA, the CDR3 is TGTGCCAGCAGTGCATGGACAGAGAACACTGAAGCTTTCTTT. Its protein product is CASSAWTENTEAFF. Combining the CDR3 with reference TRBV2 and TRBJ1-1 gives the whole variable domain EPEVTQTPSHQVTQMGQEVILRCVPISNHLYFYWYRQILGQKVEFLVSFYNNEISEKSEIFDDQFSVERPDGSNFTLKIRSTKLEDSAMYFCASSAWTENTEAFFGQGTRLTVV.

The chain is built from TRBV19 and TRBJ1-1; a possible D gene is TRBD1 (5 bases). The length of the CDR3 is 12 residues. V lost 7 bases and J 7 bases, leaving 13 bases between the germline ends. CDR1 LNHDA and CDR2 SQIVND come from the germline V gene (reference sequence). CDR3 bases: TGTGCCAGTACCCTAAGACAGAGTGAAGCTTTCTTT. It yields the protein CASTLRQSEAFF.

The chain combines TRBV25-1 with TRBJ1-2; the D is unclear. CDR1 MGHDK and CDR2 SYGVNS come from the germline V gene. Trimming cost V 3 bases and J 4 bases, with 6 bases left between them. The CDR3 runs to 12 residues. The CDR3 spells CASSEGSYGYTF. The CDR3 DNA is TGTGCCAGCAGTGAGGGCAGCTATGGCTACACCTTC.